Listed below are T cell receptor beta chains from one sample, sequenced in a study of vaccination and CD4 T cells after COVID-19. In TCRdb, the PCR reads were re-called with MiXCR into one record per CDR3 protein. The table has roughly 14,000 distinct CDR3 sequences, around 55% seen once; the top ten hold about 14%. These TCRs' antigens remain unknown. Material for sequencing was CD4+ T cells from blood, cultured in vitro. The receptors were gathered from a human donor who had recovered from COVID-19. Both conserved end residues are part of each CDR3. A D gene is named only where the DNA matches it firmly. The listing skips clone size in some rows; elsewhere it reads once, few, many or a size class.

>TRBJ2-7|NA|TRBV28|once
TGTGCCAGCAGCTTACGAGGTACCAGTGTGTTCTCCTCCTACGAGCAGTACTTC
CASSLRGTSVFSSYEQYF
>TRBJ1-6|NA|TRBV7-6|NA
TGTGCCAGCAAGGTCGGGCCGGGGGATTCACCCCTCCACTTT
CASKVGPGDSPLHF
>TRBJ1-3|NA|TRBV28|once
TGTGCCAGCAGACTTCTTCGGAGCTCTGGAAACACCATATATTTT
CASRLLRSSGNTIYF
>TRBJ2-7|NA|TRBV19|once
TGTGCCAGTAGCCCAGGGGTTCATGCCTCCTACGAGCAGTACTTC
CASSPGVHASYEQYF
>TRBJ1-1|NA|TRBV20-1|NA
TGCAGTGCTAGAGAACACCGCAACACTGAAGCTTTCTTT
CSAREHRNTEAFF
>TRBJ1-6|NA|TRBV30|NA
TGTGCCTGGAACAGGGTGTTTGATTCACCCCTCCACTTT
CAWNRVFDSPLHF
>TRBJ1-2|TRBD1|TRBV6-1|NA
TGTGCCAGCAGCCGACAGGGGGCGAACTATGGCTACACCTTC
CASSRQGANYGYTF
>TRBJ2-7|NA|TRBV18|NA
TGTGCCAGCTCACCACGGGTCTCAAGCCATGGGGCCTCCTACGAGCAGTACTTC
CASSPRVSSHGASYEQYF
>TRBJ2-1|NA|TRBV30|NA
TGTGCCTGGAATAAGGGGGAGCCTCCCAATGAGCAGTTCTTC
CAWNKGEPPNEQFF
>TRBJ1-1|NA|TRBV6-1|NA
TGTGCCAGCAGTGAGAGTCGGGATGAAGCTTTCTTT
CASSESRDEAFF
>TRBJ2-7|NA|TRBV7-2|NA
TGTGCCAGCAGCCCGAACCCGGACTCCGGCTACGAGCAGTACTTC
CASSPNPDSGYEQYF
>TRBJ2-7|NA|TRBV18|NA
TGTGCCAGCTCACCACGGAGGGGGGACGAGCAGTACTTC
CASSPRRGDEQYF
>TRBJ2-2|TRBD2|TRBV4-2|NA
TGTGCCAGCAGCCAGCCGGGACTAGGCTCCGGGGAGCTGTTTTTT
CASSQPGLGSGELFF
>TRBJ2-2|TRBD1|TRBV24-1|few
TGTGCCACCAGTGGCCTAGACAGGGACACCGGGGAGCTGTTTTTT
CATSGLDRDTGELFF
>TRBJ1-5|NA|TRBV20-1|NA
TGCAGTGCTAGTGGCTGGCGAGATAGCAATCAGCCCCAGCATTTT
CSASGWRDSNQPQHF
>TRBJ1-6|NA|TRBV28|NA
TGTGCCAGCAGTTCCTCCCGGGCCCTCCCGAGTTCCTATAATTCACCCCTCCACTTT
CASSSSRALPSSYNSPLHF
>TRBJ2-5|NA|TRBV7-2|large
TGTGCCAGCAGCTTAGCGTCCCAAGAGACCCAGTACTTC
CASSLASQETQYF
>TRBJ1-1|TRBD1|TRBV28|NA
TGTGCCAGCAGCAACCCGACAGGGGGCATCGATGAAGCTTTCTTT
CASSNPTGGIDEAFF
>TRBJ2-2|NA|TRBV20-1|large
TGCAGTGCTAGAAACCGGGCTGCCGGGGAGCTGTTTTTT
CSARNRAAGELFF
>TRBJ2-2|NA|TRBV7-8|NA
TGTGCCAGCAGCTTAAGTCTTAACACCGGGGAGCTGTTTTTT
CASSLSLNTGELFF
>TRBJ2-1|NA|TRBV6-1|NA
TGTGCCAGCAGAGATGCCGGGAGCTCCTACAATGAGCAGTTCTTC
CASRDAGSSYNEQFF
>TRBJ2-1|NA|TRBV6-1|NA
TGTGCCAGCAGTGAATGGGGGACCACCTACAATGAGCAGTTCTTC
CASSEWGTTYNEQFF
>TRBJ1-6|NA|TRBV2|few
TGTGCCAGCAGTGAGACAGGCCCGAATTCACCCCTCCACTTT
CASSETGPNSPLHF
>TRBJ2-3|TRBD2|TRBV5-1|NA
TGCGCCAGCAGCTCGGCGAGGGGACTAGCGGGAGGCACAGATACGCAGTATTTT
CASSSARGLAGGTDTQYF
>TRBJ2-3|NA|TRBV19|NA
TGTGCCAGTAGCGGTTTAGCAGGGCCTAGCACAGATACGCAGTATTTT
CASSGLAGPSTDTQYF
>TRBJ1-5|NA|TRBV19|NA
TGTGCCAGTAGTATGGGAAACGAACAGCCCCAGCATTTT
CASSMGNEQPQHF
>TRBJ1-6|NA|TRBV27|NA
TGTGCCAGCAGTTCTCTTCCCCGGCCAGGGACTTCACCCCTCCACTTT
CASSSLPRPGTSPLHF
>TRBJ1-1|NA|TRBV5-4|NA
TGTGCCAGCAGCTTATTTAACCGGGGGGGCCATGAAGCTTTCTTT
CASSLFNRGGHEAFF
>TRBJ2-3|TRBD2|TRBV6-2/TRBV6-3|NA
TGTGCCAGTAGACTAGCGGGAGTAGGGTCAGATACGCAGTATTTT
CASRLAGVGSDTQYF
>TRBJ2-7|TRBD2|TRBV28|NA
TGTGCCAGCAGCAACCGACTAGCGAACTCCTACGAGCAGTACTTC
CASSNRLANSYEQYF
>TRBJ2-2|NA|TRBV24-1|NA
TGTGCCACCAGTGATGGCCAGAGAGACACCGGGGAGCTGTTTTTT
CATSDGQRDTGELFF
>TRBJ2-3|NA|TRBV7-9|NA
TGTGCCAGCAGCTTAGAAATAAGCACAGATACGCAGTATTTT
CASSLEISTDTQYF
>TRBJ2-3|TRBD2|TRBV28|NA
TGTGCCAGCGGACTGAACGCGTTAATAATGGCGGGGGGGAGCACAGATACGCAGTATTTT
CASGLNALIMAGGSTDTQYF
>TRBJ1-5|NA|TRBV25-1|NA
TGTGCCAGCAGTGGGGGGTATAGCAATCAGCCCCAGCATTTT
CASSGGYSNQPQHF
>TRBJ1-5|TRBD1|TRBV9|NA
TGTGCCAGCAGCCTACGGACAGGGCCGGAGCCCCAGCATTTT
CASSLRTGPEPQHF
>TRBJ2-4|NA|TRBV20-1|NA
TGCAGTGCAGAGTCGTCCCGCGGATCCAAAAACATTCAGTACTTC
CSAESSRGSKNIQYF
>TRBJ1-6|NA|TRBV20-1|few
TGCAGTGCTAGAGTACACTACAATTCACCCCTCCACTTT
CSARVHYNSPLHF
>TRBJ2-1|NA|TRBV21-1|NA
TGTGCCAGCAGCAATGAAGCCCACGACGGAGCGGGAGTGCGCTACAATGAGCAGTTCTTC
CASSNEAHDGAGVRYNEQFF
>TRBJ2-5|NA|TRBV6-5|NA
TGTGCCAGCAGTTCCGACCTGGAGAGGGAGACCCAGTACTTC
CASSSDLERETQYF
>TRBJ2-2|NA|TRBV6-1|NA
TGTGCCAGCAGTGAAGGTGACACCGGGGAGCTGTTTTTT
CASSEGDTGELFF